Included here is one TCR beta chain sequence, with context. Trimming at V came to 8 bases and at J to 1 base, leaving 5 bases not matched to a gene. CDR3 length: 13 residues. Germline-derived CDR1 and CDR2 are MNHEY and SMNVEV (reference sequence). This entry comes from a study of T cell clones after liver transplantation. Study as a whole: Until 12-24 months post-transplant, subjects got standard immunosuppression and no induction.

CD3+CD4+ and CD3+CD8+ cells were FACS-sorted from thawed unstimulated PBMCs. The repertoire was sequenced with immunoSEQ multiplex PCR; TCRdb's copy has only in-frame clones and lacks some. Found here are about 74,000 clones, 75% to 85% of them singletons; the top ten hold 0.6%. This chain links TRBV27 with TRBJ2-7; TRBD1 matches 7 bases. The specimen comprised CD4+ T cells from blood, sampled before liver transplant. The clonotype was recovered from a human donor who received a liver transplant. CDR3 DNA: TGTGCCAGCGCCTCGGGACAGTCCTACGAGCAGTACTTC. Translation: CASASGQSYEQYF.